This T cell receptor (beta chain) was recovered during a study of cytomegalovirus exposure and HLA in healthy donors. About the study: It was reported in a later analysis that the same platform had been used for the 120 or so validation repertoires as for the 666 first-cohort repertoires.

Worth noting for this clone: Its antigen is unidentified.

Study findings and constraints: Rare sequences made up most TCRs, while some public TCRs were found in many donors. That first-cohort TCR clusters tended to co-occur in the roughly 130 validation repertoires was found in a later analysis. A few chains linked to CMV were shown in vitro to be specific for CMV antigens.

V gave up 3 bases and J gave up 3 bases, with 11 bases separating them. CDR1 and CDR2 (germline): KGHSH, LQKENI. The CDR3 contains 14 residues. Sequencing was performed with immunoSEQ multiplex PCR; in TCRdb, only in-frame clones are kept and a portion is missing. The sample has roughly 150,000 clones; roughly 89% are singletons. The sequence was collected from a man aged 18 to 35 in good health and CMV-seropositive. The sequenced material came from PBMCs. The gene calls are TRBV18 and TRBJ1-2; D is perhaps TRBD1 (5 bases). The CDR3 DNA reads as TGTGCCAGCTCACCGAGAGTGGGGCACTATGGCTACACCTTC. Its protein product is CASSPRVGHYGYTF.